This T cell receptor beta chain was recorded in a study of shared clonotypes between healthy human individuals. Findings and caveats of the study: The study generally estimated greater richness for naive than memory subsets.

Only in-frame clones appear in the TCRdb table, and some are missing; sequencing was by immunoSEQ multiplex PCR. The sample gives a few million clones, roughly 92% of which show up once; 0.11% to 0.15% is in the top ten. Comments on this clone: Its target is unknown.

This CDR3 is built from 11 residues. CDR1 is DFQATT and CDR2 is SNEGSKA in the germline V gene (reference sequence). With 8 bases removed from V and 5 bases from J, the gap between germline ends came to 10 bases. Sequenced sample: naive CD4+ T cells sorted from blood. Noted subset: CD45RA+ positively selected. The receptor was derived from a man aged 18 to 35 in good health. The rearrangement uses TRBV20-1 and TRBJ2-1, with D uncertain. CDR3 sequence reads: CSRVLDNEQFF. The CDR3, as DNA: TGCAGTCGGGTCCTAGACAATGAGCAGTTCTTC.